Below are 29 T cell receptor beta chains sequenced from a single sample in a study of blood T cells in healthy people across ages. Then a second PCR, running roughly 6 to 11 cycles, was carried out with a sample-barcoded 5' primer and a J-beta primer mix. A single record per CDR3 protein comes from TCRdb applying MiXCR to the 5' RACE reads. This table has 550,000 to 650,000 distinct CDR3 sequences, about 30% appearing once. Source material: blood. The source of these receptors is a woman older than 75 in good health.

This clonotype showed up just a few times. This chain links TRBV30 with TRBJ1-4; the D is unclear. Between the trimmed V and J ends, which lost 2 bases and 8 bases, there was a span of 6 bases. This CDR3 region has 11 residues. The germline V gene encodes CDR1 GTSNPN and CDR2 SVGIG (reference sequence). The CDR3 DNA reads TGTGCCTGGAGTTTGCAAGAAAAACTGTTTTTT. Translation: CAWSLQEKLFF. Complete variable domain (other parts from reference TRBV30 and TRBJ1-4): SQTIHQWPATLVQPVGSPLSLECTVEGTSNPNLYWYRQAAGRGLQLLFYSVGIGQISSEVPQNLSASRPQDRQFILSSKKLLLSDSGFYLCAWSLQEKLFFGSGTQLSVL.

This clonotype was counted many times. This chain uses TRBV11-1 with TRBJ2-1; 14 nucleotides match TRBD2. The ends lost 1 base at V and 9 bases at J; junction bases unmatched: 5. There are 16 residues in the CDR3. Germline values: CDR1 SGHAT, CDR2 FQDESV (reference sequence). The CDR3 loop reads CASSLGGTSGGSEQFF. The CDR3 DNA reads as TGTGCCAGCAGCTTAGGAGGGACTAGCGGGGGAAGTGAGCAGTTCTTC.

Only a few counts were recorded for this clonotype. The chain carries TRBV4-3 and TRBJ1-2; D might be TRBD1 (5 bases). This CDR3 spans 16 amino acids. Germline lookup yields CDR1 LGHNA and CDR2 YSLEER. V was shortened by 1 base and J by 2 bases, with 14 bases between the two germline ends. The CDR3 DNA sequence: TGCGCCAGCAGCCAAGGGGGCCAGACACTCAACTATGGCTACACCTTC. It translates to CASSQGGQTLNYGYTF.

On this clonotype itself: This could be a read error, since a much larger clone is one nucleotide away. The CDR3 coding sequence is TGTACCAGCTCCAGGGGGGGCAATGAGCAGTACTTC. Encoded protein: CTSSRGGNEQYF. This chain joins TRBV6-1 and TRBJ2-5, with D possibly being TRBD1 or TRBD2 (7 bases each). The CDR3 is 12 amino acids. Looked up from germline, CDR1 is MNHNS and CDR2 is SASEGT.

This clonotype was counted at least ten times. The chain combines TRBV6-1 with TRBJ1-4; D call uncertain. Trimming shortened V by 3 bases and J by 0 bases, and 11 bases separated the two germline ends. Germline CDR1 is MNHNS and CDR2 is SASEGT. The CDR3 covers 16 residues. CDR3 in DNA: TGTGCCAGCAGTGAGGCAGCGCTAACAACTAATGAAAAACTGTTTTTT. Its translation: CASSEAALTTNEKLFF.

This clonotype was picked up a small number of times. V usage is TRBV20-1 and J usage is TRBJ2-3; 11 bases map to TRBD2. The CDR3 consists of 19 residues. V lost 3 bases to trimming and J lost 0 bases; unmatched junction nucleotides: 14. Looked up from germline, CDR1 is DFQATT and CDR2 is SNEGSKA (reference sequence). CDR3 DNA sequence: TGCAGTGCTAGCAGGCCTAGCGGGGGGACATCATCTAGCACAGATACGCAGTATTTT. It yields the protein CSASRPSGGTSSSTDTQYF.

A note on this clonotype: The junction and the germline gene differ at one end; a read error may be behind it. The chain is built from TRBV12-3 or TRBV12-4 and TRBJ1-2; 7 bases map to TRBD1. This CDR3 contains 16 residues. CDR3 region: CASSTQITTGPDGYIF. The CDR3 DNA is TGTGCCAGCAGTACCCAAATAACGACAGGGCCGGATGGCTACATCTTC.

This chain joins TRBV2 and TRBJ2-3, with D possibly matching TRBD2 (6 bases). This CDR3 has 16 residues. Trimming removed 6 bases at V and 2 bases at J, with 18 bases between. The germline CDR1 and CDR2 sequences are SNHLY and FYNNEI. The CDR3 loop is CASRALLAEYTDTQYF. The CDR3 bases are TGTGCCAGCAGGGCCTTATTAGCGGAATACACAGATACGCAGTATTTT.

The chain recombines TRBV20-1 with TRBJ2-1; D is undetermined. This CDR3 is 14 amino acids long. The V gene lost 5 bases and the J gene lost 4 bases, with 15 bases spanning the gap. Germline CDR1 and CDR2: DFQATT and SNEGSKA (reference sequence). The DNA of the CDR3 is TGCAGTGCTTCTAGACTCCCGACATACAATGAGCAGTTCTTC. This translates into CSASRLPTYNEQFF.

V and J are TRBV5-1 and TRBJ2-7; maybe TRBD1 (5 bases). The CDR3 has 13 amino acids. Trimming stripped 4 bases from V and 2 bases from J, with 10 bases between. Germline loops: CDR1 SGHRS, CDR2 YFSETQ. The CDR3 DNA reads TGCGCCAGCAGCCCGACAGTTCCCTACGAGCAGTACTTC. The encoded protein is CASSPTVPYEQYF.

As to this clonotype: This may be a read error, as it is one base from a much larger clone. The rearrangement joins TRBV12-3 or TRBV12-4 to TRBJ2-7; the D is unclear. The CDR3 is 13 residues long. V was pared by 0 bases and J by 5 bases, with 8 bases between. The CDR3 DNA follows: TGTGCCAGCAGTTTAGCCGGGTGCCACGAGCAGTACTTC. This sequence encodes CASSLAGCHEQYF.

The CDR3 DNA is TGTGCCAGCAGCTTAGCCCCACGGACTAGCGGATCCTACGAGCAGTACTTC. It yields the protein CASSLAPRTSGSYEQYF. The chain uses TRBV7-9 and TRBJ2-7; 10 positions match TRBD2. Germline CDR1 is SEHNR and CDR2 is FQNEAQ (reference sequence). The CDR3 is made up of 17 amino acids. After removal of 0 bases from V and 1 base from J, the junction contained 6 bases not matched to a gene.

This clonotype was detected ten times or more. The chain carries TRBV20-1 and TRBJ2-1, with 8 nucleotides matching TRBD2. From germline, CDR1 is DFQATT and CDR2 SNEGSKA (reference sequence). The CDR3 covers 16 residues. Losses at the gene ends were 1 base for V and 4 bases for J; bases not matched to a gene: 9. In DNA, the CDR3 is TGCAGTGCTAGAGTTCCGAGCGGGGGTTTATACAATGAGCAGTTCTTC. Translated, it gives CSARVPSGGLYNEQFF.

A word on this clonotype: This may come from a read error, since a much larger clone is one base off. The chain couples TRBV29-1 to TRBJ1-6, with no clear D. The CDR3 has 14 residues. Germline lookup yields CDR1 SQVTM and CDR2 ANQGSEA. Trimming shortened V by 4 bases and J by 0 bases, and 7 bases separated the two germline ends. The DNA of the CDR3 is TGCAGCGTTGCCGGGAGCTCCTATAATTCACCCCTCCACTTT. Translating gives CSVAGSSYNSPLHF.

With regard to this clonotype: A clone one base away is much larger, so this may be a read error. This chain uses TRBV6-5 with TRBJ1-6, with D possibly matching TRBD1 (5 bases). This CDR3 has 13 amino acids. Germline CDR1 reads MNHEY; CDR2 reads SVGAGI. The CDR3 loop is CASGDGRSLPPHF. Written as DNA, the CDR3 is TGTGCCAGCGGGGACGGCAGGAGTCTGCCCCCCCACTTT.

This clonotype is labeled medium-sized (0.01 to 0.1%). V gene TRBV7-2 combines with J gene TRBJ2-1; D may match TRBD1 or TRBD2 (5 bases each). The CDR3 consists of 15 residues. Germline CDR1 is SGHTA and CDR2 is FQGNSA. V was trimmed by 6 bases and J by 6 bases, leaving 18 bases between them. The CDR3 DNA follows: TGTGCCAGCAGAACAGACAGAGGGTCGGGCAATGAGCAGTTCTTC. Residues: CASRTDRGSGNEQFF. Complete variable domain (other parts from reference TRBV7-2 and TRBJ2-1): GAGVSQSPSNKVTEKGKDVELRCDPISGHTALYWYRQSLGQGLEFLIYFQGNSAPDKSGLPSDRFSAERTGGSVSTLTIQRTQQEDSAVYLCASRTDRGSGNEQFFGPGTRLTVL.

At least ten counts were recorded for this clonotype. This chain links TRBV7-6 with TRBJ1-2; possible D gene TRBD1, 6 bases. This CDR3 spans 13 amino acids. The V end lost 5 bases, the J end lost 7 bases, and 14 bases lay between the germline ends. Germline V gene lookup returns CDR1 SGHVS and CDR2 FNYEAQ. The CDR3 loop is CASSPGVSRGYTF. CDR3 DNA: TGTGCCAGCAGCCCAGGGGTTTCGCGTGGCTACACCTTC.

Comments on this clonotype: One junction end does not reproduce the germline sequence, and a read error may be involved. CDR3 sequence (DNA): TGCGGTGCTAGGGCATCCAGGGGACAGCCTGTCTATGGCTACACCTTC. It yields the protein CGARASRGQPVYGYTF. V is TRBV20-1 and J is TRBJ1-2; the match to TRBD1 covers 7 bases. The germline V gene encodes CDR1 DFQATT and CDR2 SNEGSKA (reference sequence). The CDR3 has 16 residues.

V gene TRBV5-1 combines with J gene TRBJ2-1; D possibly matches TRBD1 or TRBD2 (5 bases each). Germline CDR1 and CDR2: SGHRS and YFSETQ. The V end lost 0 bases, the J end lost 4 bases, and 11 bases lay between the germline ends. The CDR3 runs 15 residues. CDR3 sequence (DNA): TGCGCCAGCAGCTTGGGGGGACGGGGATACAATGAGCAGTTCTTC. This translates into CASSLGGRGYNEQFF.

This clonotype appeared many times. The V call is TRBV9, the J call TRBJ1-2; 8 nucleotides match TRBD1. V was pared by 0 bases and J by 0 bases, with 4 bases of the junction left unmatched. CDR3 length equals 16 residues. Germline V gene sequence: CDR1 SGDLS, CDR2 YYNGEE. The CDR3 reads CASSVAGQEANYGYTF. Written as DNA, the CDR3 is TGTGCCAGCAGCGTAGCGGGACAGGAAGCTAACTATGGCTACACCTTC.

This chain connects TRBV3-1 to TRBJ1-3; D gene unclear. Per the germline V gene, CDR1 is LGHDT and CDR2 is YNNKEL (reference sequence). The CDR3 loop spans 12 amino acids. V was cut by 1 base and J by 9 bases, with 7 bases left in between. The CDR3 here is CASSQGVSTIYF. CDR3 sequence (DNA): TGTGCCAGCAGCCAAGGCGTCTCCACCATATATTTT.

This clonotype has ten or more counts. J is TRBJ2-1 and V is TRBV7-9; tentatively, D is TRBD1 (5 bases). CDR1 is SEHNR, CDR2 FQNEAQ, per germline (reference sequence). This CDR3 is built from 14 residues. Trimming cost V 4 bases and J 5 bases, with 12 bases left between them. The CDR3 is CASSSPQVHNEQFF. In DNA, the CDR3 is TGTGCCAGCAGCTCCCCACAGGTCCACAATGAGCAGTTCTTC.

Concerning this clonotype itself: This clone may be a read error of a much larger clone one base away. The chain carries TRBV7-2 and TRBJ2-1; 7 bases match TRBD2. V shed 10 bases, J shed 4 bases, and the junction held 10 bases outside the gene matches. Per germline, CDR1 SGHTA and CDR2 FQGNSA. CDR3 length: 14 residues. CDR3 amino acids: CAIRAAGRYNEQFF. CDR3 bases: TGTGCCATCAGGGCAGCGGGGCGTTACAATGAGCAGTTCTTC.

On this clonotype: A much larger clone differs by one base, so this may be a read error. The chain carries TRBV4-3 and TRBJ1-5, with D uncertain. This CDR3 is built from 15 residues. Germline lookup yields CDR1 LGHNA and CDR2 YSLEER. In nucleotides, the CDR3 is TGCGCCAGCGGCCAAGAGCATGGCCGGTATCAGCCCCAGCATTTT. This encodes CASGQEHGRYQPQHF.

This clonotype was counted only a few times. The rearrangement joins TRBV4-2 to TRBJ1-2, with 12 bases matching TRBD1. The CDR3 sequence is 14 residues long. Germline V gene sequence: CDR1 LGHNA, CDR2 YNFKEQ. V was pared by 2 bases and J by 8 bases, with 3 bases of the junction left unmatched. The DNA of the CDR3 is TGTGCCAGCAGCCAACCGGGACAGGGGGCGGGCTACACCTTC. It translates to CASSQPGQGAGYTF.

The chain joins TRBV5-1 to TRBJ2-2; tentative D call: TRBD1 (5 bases). Germline CDR1 reads SGHRS; CDR2 reads YFSETQ. Trimming stripped 2 bases from V and 4 bases from J, with 12 bases between. The CDR3 runs 15 residues. The CDR3 loop is CASSLGDFTTGELFF. As DNA, the CDR3 is TGCGCCAGCAGCTTAGGGGATTTCACCACCGGGGAGCTGTTTTTT.

In its sample, this clonotype was seen a few times. The genes are TRBV20-1 and TRBJ2-3; the match to TRBD2 covers 9 bases. CDR3 length: 16 amino acids. The V gene's germline CDR1 is DFQATT and CDR2 SNEGSKA (reference sequence). V was clipped by 6 bases and J by 1 base; unmatched bases: 11. CDR3 sequence (DNA): TGCAGTGCCCTTTTCCATTTAGCGGGGGGCACAGATACGCAGTATTTT. Translating gives CSALFHLAGGTDTQYF.

As DNA, the CDR3 is TGTGCCAGCACCACTAGCGGGGGGGCCACGGAGACCCAGTACTTC. As protein: CASTTSGGATETQYF. The chain has TRBV3-1 and TRBJ2-5; 13 positions agree with TRBD2. The germline CDR1 and CDR2 sequences are LGHDT and YNNKEL (reference sequence). V shed 7 bases, J shed 5 bases, and the junction held 7 bases outside the gene matches. This CDR3 has 15 residues.

The rearrangement joins TRBV29-1 to TRBJ2-4, with D maybe TRBD1 (6 bases). Trimming shortened V by 0 bases and J by 3 bases, and 6 bases separated the two germline ends. This CDR3 is 13 amino acids long. Germline V gives CDR1 SQVTM, CDR2 ANQGSEA. CDR3: CSVEDRGKNIQYF. CDR3 bases: TGCAGCGTTGAAGACAGGGGCAAAAACATTCAGTACTTC.